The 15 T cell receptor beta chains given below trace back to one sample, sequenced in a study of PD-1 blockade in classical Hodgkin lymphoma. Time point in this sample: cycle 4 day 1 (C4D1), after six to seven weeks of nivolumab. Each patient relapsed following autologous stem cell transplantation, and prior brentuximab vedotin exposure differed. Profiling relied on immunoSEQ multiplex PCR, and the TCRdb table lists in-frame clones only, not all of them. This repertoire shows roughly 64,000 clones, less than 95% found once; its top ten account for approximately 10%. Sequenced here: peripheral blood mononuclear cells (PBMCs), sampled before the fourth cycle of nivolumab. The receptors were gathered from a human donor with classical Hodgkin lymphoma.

The CDR3 spells CAISGHPLISDRDGSYNEQFF. CDR3 in DNA: TGTGCCATCAGCGGCCACCCCCTCATCAGTGACCGGGACGGCTCCTACAATGAGCAGTTCTTC. This rearrangement joins TRBV10-3 to TRBJ2-1; perhaps D is TRBD1 or TRBD2 (5 bases each). Germline V CDR1 and CDR2: ENHRY, SYGVKD. The V end was cut by 6 bases, the J end by 0 bases, with 30 bases between. The CDR3 is 21 amino acids.

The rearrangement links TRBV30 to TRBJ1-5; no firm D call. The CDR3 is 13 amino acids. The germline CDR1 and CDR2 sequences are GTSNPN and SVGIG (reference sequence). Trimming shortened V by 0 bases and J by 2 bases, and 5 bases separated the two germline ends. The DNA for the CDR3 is TGTGCCTGGAGTGTACGGTGCAATCAGCCCCAGCATTTT. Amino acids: CAWSVRCNQPQHF.

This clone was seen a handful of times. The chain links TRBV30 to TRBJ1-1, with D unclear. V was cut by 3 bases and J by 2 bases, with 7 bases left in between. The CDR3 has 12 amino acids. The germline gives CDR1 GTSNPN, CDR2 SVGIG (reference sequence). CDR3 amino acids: CAWRSGNTEAFF. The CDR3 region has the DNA TGTGCCTGGAGATCGGGCAACACTGAAGCTTTCTTT. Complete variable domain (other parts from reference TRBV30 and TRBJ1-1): SQTIHQWPATLVQPVGSPLSLECTVEGTSNPNLYWYRQAAGRGLQLLFYSVGIGQISSEVPQNLSASRPQDRQFILSSKKLLLSDSGFYLCAWRSGNTEAFFGQGTRLTVV.

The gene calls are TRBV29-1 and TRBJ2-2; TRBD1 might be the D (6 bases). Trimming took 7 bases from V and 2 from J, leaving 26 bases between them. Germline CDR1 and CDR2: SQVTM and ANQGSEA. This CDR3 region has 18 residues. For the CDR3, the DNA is TGCAGCGCCCAAACTGTAGCAGGTTTGGGGACAAACACCGGGGAGCTGTTTTTT. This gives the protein CSAQTVAGLGTNTGELFF.

CDR3 nucleotide sequence: TGTGCGGCGGGACAGGGAACGGCTGGAAACACCATATATTTT. Encoded protein: CAAGQGTAGNTIYF. This chain connects TRBV30 to TRBJ1-3, with 9 bases identical to TRBD1. This CDR3 contains 14 residues. Germline V gene lookup returns CDR1 GTSNPN and CDR2 SVGIG (reference sequence).

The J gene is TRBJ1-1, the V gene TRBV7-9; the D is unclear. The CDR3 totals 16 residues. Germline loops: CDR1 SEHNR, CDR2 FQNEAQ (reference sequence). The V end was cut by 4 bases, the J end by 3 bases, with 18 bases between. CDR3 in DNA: TGTGCCAGCAGCTGGGCGGCAGCCCTCCCCGACACTGAAGCTTTCTTT. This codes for CASSWAAALPDTEAFF.

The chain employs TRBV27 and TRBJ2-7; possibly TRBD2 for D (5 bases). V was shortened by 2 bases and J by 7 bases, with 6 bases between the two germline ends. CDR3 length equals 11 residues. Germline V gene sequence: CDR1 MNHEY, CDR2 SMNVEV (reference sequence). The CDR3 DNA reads TGTGCCAGCAGTTTAGGGGAGGAGCAGTACTTC. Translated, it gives CASSLGEEQYF.

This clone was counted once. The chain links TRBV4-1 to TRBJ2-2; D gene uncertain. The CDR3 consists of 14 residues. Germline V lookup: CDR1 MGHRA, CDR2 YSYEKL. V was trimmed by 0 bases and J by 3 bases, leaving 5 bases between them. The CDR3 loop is CASSQEPYTGELFF. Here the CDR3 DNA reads TGCGCCAGCAGCCAAGAGCCCTACACCGGGGAGCTGTTTTTT.

In nucleotides, the CDR3 is TGTGCCAGCAGTGAAGCAAACCGGGGGTCACCCCTCCACTTT. Amino acid sequence: CASSEANRGSPLHF. The chain joins TRBV25-1 to TRBJ1-6, with a possible D match to TRBD1 (5 bases). CDR3 length equals 14 residues. Trimming pared 2 bases from V and 10 bases from J, leaving 12 bases between. CDR1 MGHDK and CDR2 SYGVNS come from the germline V gene.

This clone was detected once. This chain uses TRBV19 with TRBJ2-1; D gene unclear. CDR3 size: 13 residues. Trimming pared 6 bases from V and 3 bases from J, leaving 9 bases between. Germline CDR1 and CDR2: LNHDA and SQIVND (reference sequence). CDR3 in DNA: TGTGCCAGTAGCAGACGAAACTACAATGAGCAGTTCTTC. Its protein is CASSRRNYNEQFF.

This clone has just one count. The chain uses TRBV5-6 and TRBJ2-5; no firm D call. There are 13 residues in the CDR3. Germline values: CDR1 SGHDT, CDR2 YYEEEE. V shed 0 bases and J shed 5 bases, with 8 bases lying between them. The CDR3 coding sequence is TGTGCCAGCAGCTTGGGACGTGCGGAGACCCAGTACTTC. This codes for CASSLGRAETQYF.

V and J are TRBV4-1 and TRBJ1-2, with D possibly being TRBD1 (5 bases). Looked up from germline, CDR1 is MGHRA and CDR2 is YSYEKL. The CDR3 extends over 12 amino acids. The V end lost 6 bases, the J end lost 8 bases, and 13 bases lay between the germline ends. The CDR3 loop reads CASRKSGTGYTF. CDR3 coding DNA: TGCGCCAGCAGGAAATCAGGGACGGGCTACACCTTC.

The CDR3: CSAGQPLGNEQFF. CDR3 sequence (DNA): TGCAGCGCCGGACAGCCCTTGGGCAATGAGCAGTTCTTC. The rearrangement uses TRBV29-1 and TRBJ2-1, with a tentative D call TRBD1 (6 bases). The CDR3 has 13 amino acids. The ends were cut back, 7 bases at V and 6 bases at J, with 16 bases in the middle. Germline loops: CDR1 SQVTM, CDR2 ANQGSEA.

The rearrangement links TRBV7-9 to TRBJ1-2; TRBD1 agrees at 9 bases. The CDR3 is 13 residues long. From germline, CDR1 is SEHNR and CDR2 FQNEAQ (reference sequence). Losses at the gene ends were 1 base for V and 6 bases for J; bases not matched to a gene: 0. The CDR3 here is CASSLGTGDGYTF. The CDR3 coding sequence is TGTGCCAGCAGCTTAGGGACAGGGGATGGCTACACCTTC.

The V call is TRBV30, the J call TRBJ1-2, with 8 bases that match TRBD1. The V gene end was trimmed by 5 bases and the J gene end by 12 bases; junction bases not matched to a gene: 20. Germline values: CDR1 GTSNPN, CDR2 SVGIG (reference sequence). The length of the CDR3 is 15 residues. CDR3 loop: CAWGGMATGEREDTF. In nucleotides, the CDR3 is TGTGCCTGGGGCGGCATGGCGACAGGGGAGCGTGAGGACACCTTC.